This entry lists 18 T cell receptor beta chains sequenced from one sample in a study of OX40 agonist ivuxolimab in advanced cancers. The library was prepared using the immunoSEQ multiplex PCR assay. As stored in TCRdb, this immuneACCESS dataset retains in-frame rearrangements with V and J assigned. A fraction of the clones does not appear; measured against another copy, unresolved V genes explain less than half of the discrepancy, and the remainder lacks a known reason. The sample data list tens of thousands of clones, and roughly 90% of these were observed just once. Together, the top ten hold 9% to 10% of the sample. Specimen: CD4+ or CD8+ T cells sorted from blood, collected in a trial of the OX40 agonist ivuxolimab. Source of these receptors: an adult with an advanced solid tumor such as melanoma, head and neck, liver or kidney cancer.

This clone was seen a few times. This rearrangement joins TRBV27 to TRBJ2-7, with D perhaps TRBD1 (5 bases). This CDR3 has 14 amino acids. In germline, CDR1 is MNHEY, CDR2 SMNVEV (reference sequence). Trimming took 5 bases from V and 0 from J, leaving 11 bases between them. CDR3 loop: CASSQSDNSYEQYF. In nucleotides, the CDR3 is TGTGCCAGCAGTCAATCGGACAACTCCTACGAGCAGTACTTC.

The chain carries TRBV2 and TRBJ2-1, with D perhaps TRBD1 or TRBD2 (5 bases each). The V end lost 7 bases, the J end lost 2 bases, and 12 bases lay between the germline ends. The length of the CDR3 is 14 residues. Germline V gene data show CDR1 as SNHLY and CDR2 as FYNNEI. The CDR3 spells CASNRLAAYNEQFF. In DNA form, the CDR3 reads TGTGCCAGCAACAGGCTAGCCGCCTACAATGAGCAGTTCTTC.

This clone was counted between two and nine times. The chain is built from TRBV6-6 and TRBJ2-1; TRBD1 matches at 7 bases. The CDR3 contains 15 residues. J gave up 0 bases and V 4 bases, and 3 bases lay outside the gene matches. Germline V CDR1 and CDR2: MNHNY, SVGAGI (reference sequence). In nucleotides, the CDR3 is TGTGCCAGCAGTTCAGCAGGGGGCTCCTACAATGAGCAGTTCTTC. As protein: CASSSAGGSYNEQFF.

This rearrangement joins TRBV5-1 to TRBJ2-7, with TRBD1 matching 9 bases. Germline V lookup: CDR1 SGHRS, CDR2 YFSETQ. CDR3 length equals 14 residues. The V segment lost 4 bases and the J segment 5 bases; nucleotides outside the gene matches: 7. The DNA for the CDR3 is TGCGCCAGCAGCCCGTGGGACAGGGAGGACGAGCAGTACTTC. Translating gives CASSPWDREDEQYF.

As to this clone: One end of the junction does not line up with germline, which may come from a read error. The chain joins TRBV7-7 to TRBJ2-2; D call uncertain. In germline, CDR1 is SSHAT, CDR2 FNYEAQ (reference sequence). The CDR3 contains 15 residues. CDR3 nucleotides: TGTGCTAGCAGCTTAACTCACGAGAACACCGGGGAGCTGTTTTTT. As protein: CASSLTHENTGELFF.

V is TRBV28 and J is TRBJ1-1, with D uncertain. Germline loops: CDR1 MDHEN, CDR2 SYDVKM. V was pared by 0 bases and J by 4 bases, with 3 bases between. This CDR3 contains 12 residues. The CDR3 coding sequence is TGTGCCAGCAGTTTATGGTCCACTGAAGCTTTCTTT. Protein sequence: CASSLWSTEAFF. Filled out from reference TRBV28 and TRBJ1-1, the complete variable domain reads DVKVTQSSRYLVKRTGEKVFLECVQDMDHENMFWYRQDPGLGLRLIYFSYDVKMKEKGDIPEGYSVSREKKERFSLILESASTNQTSMYLCASSLWSTEAFFGQGTRLTVV.

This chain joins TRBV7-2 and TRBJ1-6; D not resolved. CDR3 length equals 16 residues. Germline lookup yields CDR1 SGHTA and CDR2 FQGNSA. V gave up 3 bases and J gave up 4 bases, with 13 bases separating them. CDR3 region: CASSFYGGKYNSPLHF. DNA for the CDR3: TGTGCCAGCAGCTTTTACGGAGGAAAATATAATTCACCCCTCCACTTT.

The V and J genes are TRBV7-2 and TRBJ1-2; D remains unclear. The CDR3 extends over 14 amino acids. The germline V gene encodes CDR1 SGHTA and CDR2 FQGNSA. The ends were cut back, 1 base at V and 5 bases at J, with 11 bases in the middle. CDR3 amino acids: CASSLEPGSYGYTF. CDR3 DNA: TGTGCCAGCAGCTTAGAGCCAGGTAGTTATGGCTACACCTTC.

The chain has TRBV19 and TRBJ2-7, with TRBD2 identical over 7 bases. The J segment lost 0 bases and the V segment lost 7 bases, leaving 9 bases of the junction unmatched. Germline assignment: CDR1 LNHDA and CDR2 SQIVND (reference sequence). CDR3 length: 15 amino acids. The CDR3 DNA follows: TGTGCCAGTAAGATTGGTCGCGGGAGCTCCTACGAGCAGTACTTC. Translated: CASKIGRGSSYEQYF.

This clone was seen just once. The CDR3 protein is CSVAQGDVYEQYF. The CDR3 DNA reads TGCAGCGTGGCACAGGGGGATGTGTACGAGCAGTACTTC. This chain uses TRBV29-1 with TRBJ2-7, with 8 nucleotides matching TRBD1. Germline CDR1 SQVTM, CDR2 ANQGSEA. This CDR3 contains 13 residues. V shed 6 bases, J shed 4 bases, and the junction held 8 bases outside the gene matches.

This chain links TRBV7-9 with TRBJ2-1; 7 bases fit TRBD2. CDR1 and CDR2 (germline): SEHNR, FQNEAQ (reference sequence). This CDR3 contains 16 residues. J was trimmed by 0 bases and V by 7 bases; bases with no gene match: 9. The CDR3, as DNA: TGTGCCAGCACCCAGGCTGGGGAGGGCTCCTACAATGAGCAGTTCTTC. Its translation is CASTQAGEGSYNEQFF.

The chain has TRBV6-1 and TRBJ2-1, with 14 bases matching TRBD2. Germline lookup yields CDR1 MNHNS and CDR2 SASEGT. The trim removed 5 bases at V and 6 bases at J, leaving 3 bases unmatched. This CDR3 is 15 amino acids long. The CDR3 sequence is CASSRLAGGRNEQFF. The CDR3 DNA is TGTGCCAGCAGTCGACTAGCGGGGGGGCGCAATGAGCAGTTCTTC.

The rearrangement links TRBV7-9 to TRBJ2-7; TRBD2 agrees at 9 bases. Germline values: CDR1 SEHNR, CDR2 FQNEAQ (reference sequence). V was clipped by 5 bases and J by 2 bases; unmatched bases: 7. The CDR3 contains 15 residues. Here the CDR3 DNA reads TGTGCCAGCAGCATCCGACTAGCGGACCCCTACGAGCAGTACTTC. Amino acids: CASSIRLADPYEQYF.

For the CDR3, the DNA is TGTGCCAGTTCTGAGAGGCACTCCTACGAGCAGTACTTC. Protein product: CASSERHSYEQYF. The chain employs TRBV6-6 and TRBJ2-7; D remains ambiguous. Germline lookup yields CDR1 MNHNY and CDR2 SVGAGI (reference sequence). Deletions cut 9 bases from V and 0 bases from J, with 12 bases between. The length of the CDR3 is 13 residues.

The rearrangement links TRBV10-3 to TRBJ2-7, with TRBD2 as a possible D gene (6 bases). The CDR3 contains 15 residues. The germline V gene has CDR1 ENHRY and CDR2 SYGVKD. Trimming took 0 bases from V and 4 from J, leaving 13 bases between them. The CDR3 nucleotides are TGTGCCATCAGTGAGTCGATACTGGGGAGGTACGAGCAGTACTTC. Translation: CAISESILGRYEQYF.

The CDR3 nucleotides are TGTGCCAGCAGCTCCCTGAGGCAGCCCCAGCATTTT. Protein: CASSSLRQPQHF. The genes are TRBV7-2 and TRBJ1-5; D gene uncertain. V gave up 4 bases and J gave up 7 bases, with 8 bases separating them. Germline-derived CDR1 and CDR2 are SGHTA and FQGNSA. The length of the CDR3 is 12 residues.

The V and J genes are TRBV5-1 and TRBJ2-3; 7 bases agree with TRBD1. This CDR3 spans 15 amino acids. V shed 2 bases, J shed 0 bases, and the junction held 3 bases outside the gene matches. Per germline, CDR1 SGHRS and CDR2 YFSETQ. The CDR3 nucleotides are TGCGCCAGCAGCTTAGGACAGGCAAGCACAGATACGCAGTATTTT. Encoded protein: CASSLGQASTDTQYF. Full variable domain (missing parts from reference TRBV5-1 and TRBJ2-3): KAGVTQTPRYLIKTRGQQVTLSCSPISGHRSVSWYQQTPGQGLQFLFEYFSETQRNKGNFPGRFSGRQFSNSRSEMNVSTLELGDSALYLCASSLGQASTDTQYFGPGTRLTVL.

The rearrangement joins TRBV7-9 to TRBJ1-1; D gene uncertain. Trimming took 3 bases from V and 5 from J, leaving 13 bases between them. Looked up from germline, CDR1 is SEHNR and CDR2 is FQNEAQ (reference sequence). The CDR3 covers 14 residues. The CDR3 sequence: CASSFTGRGTEAFF. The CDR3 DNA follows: TGTGCCAGCAGCTTCACGGGGAGAGGGACTGAAGCTTTCTTT.